This T cell receptor beta chain stems from a study of blood T cell repertoires in COVID-19. Overall study context: Sites across the United States, Italy and Spain contributed samples from acute and convalescent COVID-19. Sample material is recorded as cDNA or gDNA derived from T cells, B-cell-depleted T cells, or PBMCs.

The CDR3 has 13 amino acids. V was shortened by 5 bases and J by 7 bases, with 9 bases between the two germline ends. Germline CDR1 is SGHTA and CDR2 is FQGNSA. As processed by the authors: Amplification of reference gene primers was used by the study to estimate nucleated cell counts. TCRdb's copy holds only in-frame clones and misses some; the assay was immunoSEQ multiplex PCR. That table furnishes V, J and clone size, whereas the DNA furnished D and trimming. The table lists about 59,000 clones, about nine tenths of them singletons. V usage is TRBV7-2 and J usage is TRBJ2-6, with D perhaps TRBD1 (6 bases). This sequence was found in a man older than 75 with acute or convalescent COVID-19. Sequencing was carried out using peripheral blood. This chain's CDR3 is CASSDRSANVLTF. The CDR3, as DNA: TGTGCCAGCAGCGACAGGTCCGCCAACGTCCTGACTTTC.